This is a list of T cell receptor beta chains from one sample in a study of T-cell memory formation after mild COVID-19. TCRdb called the 5' RACE reads again in MiXCR, with one record for every CDR3 protein. Of about 340,000 distinct CDR3 sequences in the sample, approximately 14% are singletons; the top ten hold roughly 22%. The sample comprised PBMCs or a T cell subset sorted from them (not recorded which). Receptors were obtained from a man between 18 and 35 years old who had mild COVID-19 (a few samples of this study predate the infection). Cell type and time point are not known. Each CDR3 is given with its conserved first and last residue. Each record gives: J gene, V gene, clone size, D gene, CDR3 protein, CDR3 DNA. The D gene is left open where the match is weak. Size is omitted from some rows. Given values are once, few, many or a class for expanded clones.

>TRBJ2-7|TRBV7-3|-|-
CASSLASGAPYEQYF
TGTGCCAGCAGCTTAGCTTCGGGGGCCCCCTACGAGCAGTACTTC
>TRBJ2-5|TRBV4-3|few|-
CASSPDSGQETQYF
TGCGCCAGCAGCCCGGACAGCGGACAAGAGACCCAGTACTTC
>TRBJ2-1|TRBV7-2|-|-
CASRDRGSRFSYNEQFF
TGTGCCAGCAGGGATCGGGGCAGTAGATTCTCCTACAATGAGCAGTTCTTC
>TRBJ2-5|TRBV7-2|-|-
CASSLVLYQETQYF
TGTGCCAGCAGCTTAGTTTTGTACCAAGAGACCCAGTACTTC
>TRBJ2-1|TRBV5-1|few|TRBD2
CASSSPSGSYNEQFF
TGCGCCAGCAGCTCACCTAGCGGCTCCTACAATGAGCAGTTCTTC
>TRBJ2-5|TRBV12-3/TRBV12-4|few|TRBD2
CASRGTSGVQETQYF
TGTGCCAGCAGAGGGACTAGCGGGGTACAAGAGACCCAGTACTTC
>TRBJ2-1|TRBV4-3|many|TRBD2
CASSQEVAGGYNEQFF
TGCGCCAGCAGCCAAGAGGTAGCGGGGGGTTACAATGAGCAGTTCTTC
>TRBJ1-3|TRBV7-2|-|-
CASSLVRNAPTYF
TGTGCCAGCAGCTTAGTCAGGAACGCCCCCACATATTTT
>TRBJ2-3|TRBV5-1|many|TRBD2
CASSLRASGEDTQYF
TGCGCCAGCAGCTTGAGGGCTAGCGGGGAGGATACGCAGTATTTT
>TRBJ2-2|TRBV9|few|-
CASSVGLEDWTGELFF
TGTGCCAGCAGCGTAGGACTCGAGGATTGGACCGGGGAGCTGTTTTTT
>TRBJ1-5|TRBV6-2/TRBV6-3|few|-
CASRDNTGTPPNQPQHF
TGTGCCAGCAGAGACAATACCGGGACCCCACCCAATCAGCCCCAGCATTTT
>TRBJ2-7|TRBV6-5|-|-
CASSSGGTPYYEQYF
TGTGCCAGCAGTTCAGGGGGGACCCCCTACTACGAGCAGTACTTC
>TRBJ2-5|TRBV4-1|few|-
CASSQADRETQYF
TGCGCCAGCAGCCAAGCAGATCGAGAGACCCAGTACTTC
>TRBJ1-1|TRBV20-1|-|-
CSAETPLWTEAFF
TGCAGTGCTGAGACCCCCTTGTGGACTGAAGCTTTCTTT
>TRBJ1-1|TRBV7-9|many|-
CASETGSGMNTEAFF
TGTGCCAGTGAAACAGGGAGCGGCATGAACACTGAAGCTTTCTTT
>TRBJ1-2|TRBV9|-|-
CASQGTYNYGYTF
TGTGCCAGCCAGGGGACCTATAACTATGGCTACACCTTC
>TRBJ1-1|TRBV6-2/TRBV6-3|-|-
CATNHPRSRPEAFF
TGTGCCACCAATCATCCCCGGAGCCGTCCTGAAGCTTTCTTT
>TRBJ2-3|TRBV7-2|few|-
CASSLGRRPLSPDTQYF
TGTGCCAGCAGCTTAGGTCGGCGTCCGCTCTCCCCGGATACGCAGTATTTT
>TRBJ1-4|TRBV29-1|-|-
CSVSKGLHNEKLFF
TGCAGCGTTTCGAAGGGCCTACATAATGAAAAACTGTTTTTT
>TRBJ2-3|TRBV5-6|few|-
CASRGLADTQYF
TGTGCCAGCAGGGGATTGGCAGATACGCAGTATTTT
>TRBJ1-3|TRBV4-3|many|-
CASSQDGESSGNTIYF
TGCGCCAGCAGCCAAGATGGGGAATCCTCTGGAAACACCATATATTTT
>TRBJ2-1|TRBV7-2|many|TRBD2
CASSSLPAGGGNEQFF
TGTGCCAGCAGCAGTCTACCTGCGGGGGGGGGCAATGAGCAGTTCTTC
>TRBJ2-1|TRBV6-2/TRBV6-3|-|-
CASRRLGGGQSSYNEQFF
TGTGCCAGCCGCCGGTTGGGGGGGGGGCAAAGCTCCTACAATGAGCAGTTCTTC
>TRBJ2-7|TRBV7-2|few|TRBD2
CASSLGEGLYEQYF
TGTGCCAGCAGCTTAGGGGAGGGGTTGTACGAGCAGTACTTC
>TRBJ2-2|TRBV29-1|-|TRBD2
CSVAPAGGQGAGELFF
TGCAGCGTCGCTCCCGCGGGGGGCCAAGGGGCCGGGGAGCTGTTTTTT
>TRBJ2-7|TRBV7-9|-|-
CASSPSSAEQYF
TGTGCCAGCAGTCCTTCTAGCGCCGAGCAGTACTTC
>TRBJ2-7|TRBV20-1|-|TRBD1
CSARDRGRYEQYF
TGCAGTGCTAGGGACAGGGGACGGTACGAGCAGTACTTC
>TRBJ2-3|TRBV5-1|many|-
CASSLEFTDTQYF
TGCGCCAGCAGCTTGGAATTCACAGATACGCAGTATTTT
>TRBJ2-1|TRBV20-1|-|-
CSARDPRTHNEQFF
TGCAGTGCTAGGGATCCCCGGACCCACAATGAGCAGTTCTTC
>TRBJ2-5|TRBV7-9|few|-
CASSLVGSVETQYF
TGTGCCAGCAGCTTAGTTGGGTCGGTAGAGACCCAGTACTTC
>TRBJ2-5|TRBV7-9|-|TRBD2
CASTSGETQYF
TGTGCCAGCACTAGCGGGGAGACCCAGTACTTC
>TRBJ1-5|TRBV4-1|-|TRBD1
CASSLTQGAGQPQHF
TGCGCCAGCAGCCTAACCCAGGGGGCTGGGCAGCCCCAGCATTTT
>TRBJ1-5|TRBV20-1|few|-
CSALPRGLGNQPQHF
TGCAGTGCTCTACCTAGGGGTTTGGGCAATCAGCCCCAGCATTTT
>TRBJ2-5|TRBV9|-|TRBD2
CASSSTSGRGETQYF
TGTGCCAGCAGCTCTACTAGCGGGAGGGGAGAGACCCAGTACTTC
>TRBJ1-5|TRBV12-3/TRBV12-4|-|-
CASSAEWGREYQPQHF
TGTGCCAGCAGCGCCGAGTGGGGCAGGGAGTATCAGCCCCAGCATTTT
>TRBJ1-6|TRBV7-2|-|TRBD1
CASSSPFPRGPSSYNSPLHF
TGTGCCAGCAGCTCTCCCTTTCCCAGGGGGCCTAGCTCCTATAATTCACCCCTCCACTTT
>TRBJ2-2|TRBV19|few|-
CASILSHHTGELFF
TGTGCCAGTATCCTCTCCCATCACACCGGGGAGCTGTTTTTT
>TRBJ2-7|TRBV18|-|-
CASSPVVDGLEQYF
TGTGCCAGCTCACCAGTGGTGGACGGGCTAGAGCAGTACTTC
>TRBJ2-3|TRBV2|-|-
CASVRFTDTQYF
TGTGCCAGCGTTCGATTCACAGATACGCAGTATTTT
>TRBJ2-5|TRBV7-9|-|TRBD2
CASSPPSPGLAGEETQYF
TGTGCCAGCAGCCCGCCCTCCCCGGGACTAGCGGGGGAAGAGACCCAGTACTTC
>TRBJ1-1|TRBV5-1|few|-
CASSLAPTSRGTNTEAFF
TGCGCCAGCAGCTTGGCCCCGACCTCTAGAGGGACGAACACTGAAGCTTTCTTT
>TRBJ2-3|TRBV7-2|-|-
CASTKYTDTQYF
TGTGCCAGCACTAAGTACACAGATACGCAGTATTTT
>TRBJ2-7|TRBV3-1|few|TRBD2
CASSQNPSGHEQYF
TGTGCCAGCAGCCAGAACCCTAGCGGCCACGAGCAGTACTTC
>TRBJ1-3|TRBV20-1|few|-
CSARVANSGNTIYF
TGCAGTGCTAGAGTTGCGAACTCTGGAAACACCATATATTTT
>TRBJ2-7|TRBV6-1|-|-
CASSDANEQYF
TGTGCCAGCAGTGACGCTAACGAGCAGTACTTC
>TRBJ2-5|TRBV5-1|-|-
CASSRHQETQYF
TGCGCCAGCAGCCGGCACCAAGAGACCCAGTACTTC
>TRBJ1-1|TRBV10-3|few|-
CAIRTGGPNTEAFF
TGTGCCATCAGGACGGGGGGTCCGAACACTGAAGCTTTCTTT
>TRBJ2-1|TRBV15|few|TRBD2
CATSRASGGYNEQFF
TGTGCCACCAGCAGAGCTAGCGGGGGTTACAATGAGCAGTTCTTC
>TRBJ1-2|TRBV6-1|few|-
CASSVGTATGYTF
TGTGCCAGCAGTGTGGGGACCGCTACCGGCTACACCTTC
>TRBJ1-5|TRBV9|many|-
CASSVGGQLNQPQHF
TGTGCCAGCAGCGTAGGAGGTCAGCTCAATCAGCCCCAGCATTTT
>TRBJ1-3|TRBV29-1|-|-
CSVEDGSANSGNTIYF
TGCAGCGTTGAAGATGGCAGCGCCAACTCTGGAAACACCATATATTTT
>TRBJ1-5|TRBV5-5|many|-
CASSATWPQDQPQHF
TGTGCCAGCAGCGCGACATGGCCGCAGGATCAGCCCCAGCATTTT
>TRBJ2-3|TRBV7-6|-|TRBD2
CASSLGAGSGTDTQYF
TGTGCCAGCAGCTTAGGAGCGGGGAGTGGCACAGATACGCAGTATTTT
>TRBJ2-4|TRBV5-5|-|-
CASSLTPLDSWSLCF
TGTGCCAGCAGCTTGACGCCGTTGGACAGCTGGTCTTTGTGCTTC
>TRBJ1-4|TRBV12-3/TRBV12-4|-|-
CASSSPPGEKLFF
TGTGCCAGCAGTTCACCGCCGGGTGAAAAACTGTTTTTT
>TRBJ2-1|TRBV20-1|few|TRBD2
CSASSASGGDNEQFF
TGCAGTGCTAGTTCGGCTAGCGGGGGGGACAATGAGCAGTTCTTC
>TRBJ2-5|TRBV2|-|-
CASRVTTGGDQETQYF
TGTGCCAGCAGAGTAACTACGGGTGGAGACCAAGAGACCCAGTACTTC
>TRBJ2-5|TRBV20-1|-|TRBD2
CSARVAGGKETQYF
TGCAGTGCTAGGGTAGCGGGGGGAAAAGAGACCCAGTACTTC
>TRBJ2-2|TRBV5-5|-|-
CASSLGPSDTGELFF
TGTGCCAGCAGCCTGGGCCCATCGGACACCGGGGAGCTGTTTTTT
>TRBJ2-4|TRBV20-1|few|-
CSANGLAKNIQYF
TGCAGTGCTAATGGGCTAGCCAAAAACATTCAGTACTTC